Sequencing of this TCR beta chain was carried out in a study of spatial heterogeneity in lung cancer. Looking at the study overall: Sequences of the beta chain were consistently detected in greater numbers than alpha-chain sequences. The study, taken as a whole, reports: Blood carried ubiquitous expanded tumor TCRs more at resection than follow-up.

Trimming removed 3 bases from V and 10 bases from J, with 12 bases in between. The length of the CDR3 is 12 residues. Stated time point: sample taken at primary tumor resection. Whole RNA came from tumor, nontumor lung or frozen PBMC and was sequenced without being sorted. Donation came from roughly 72 patients with untreated early-stage non-small cell lung cancer. MiXCR, applied by TCRdb to the 5' RACE reads, yields one record per CDR3 protein. The sample lists 25,000 to 30,000 distinct CDR3 sequences, 7.5% to 9.5% occurring once. In this sample, this clonotype turned up many times. Its specificity is unknown.

Source: PBMCs, taken at surgery. The sequence came from a female donor with early-stage non-small cell lung cancer. The chain is built from TRBV12-3 or TRBV12-4 and TRBJ1-1; D unresolved. The CDR3: CASSLMKGRAFF. The CDR3 nucleotides read TGTGCCAGCAGTTTGATGAAAGGTAGAGCTTTCTTT.